This entry is about one TCR beta chain. V shed 7 bases, J shed 0 bases, and the junction held 4 bases outside the gene matches. The CDR3 has 14 amino acids. CDR1 is SNHLY, CDR2 FYNNEI, per germline. The entry originates in a study of blood T cell repertoires in COVID-19. The wider study: In each case, the material was cDNA or gDNA derived from T cells, B-cell-depleted T cells, or PBMCs.

Study processing details: Amplification from reference gene primers served as the basis for estimated nucleated cell counts. TCRdb's copy holds only in-frame clones and misses some; the assay was immunoSEQ multiplex PCR. D and trimming were read from the DNA, whereas the V and J calls and clone size are those reported in that table. The sample yields about 26,000 clones, roughly 90% seen once. The chain has TRBV2 and TRBJ2-3; the match to TRBD2 covers 7 bases. This TCR derives from a man between 65 and 85 years old with acute or convalescent COVID-19. Material for sequencing was peripheral blood. The CDR3 DNA is TGTGCCAGCATGACTAGCCGAAGCACAGATACGCAGTATTTT. It is translated as CASMTSRSTDTQYF.